The 16 T cell receptor beta chains below come from one sample, sequenced in a study of T-cell memory formation after mild COVID-19. In TCRdb, the 5' RACE reads were re-called with MiXCR into one record per CDR3 protein. In the table there are roughly 450,000 distinct CDR3 sequences, 15% to 20% of which are singletons. What was sequenced was PBMCs or a T cell subset sorted from them (not recorded which). The receptor set was obtained from an adult woman who had mild COVID-19 (a few samples of this study predate the infection). Cell type and time point are not known.

The chain uses TRBV19 and TRBJ1-5; the match to TRBD1 covers 9 bases. Germline trimming cut 7 bases from V and 6 bases from J; bases unmatched to any gene: 7. The CDR3 runs 14 residues. CDR1 is LNHDA, CDR2 SQIVND, per germline (reference sequence). CDR3 amino acids: CASKETGGFQPQHF. The CDR3 DNA reads TGTGCCAGTAAAGAGACAGGGGGTTTTCAGCCCCAGCATTTT.

This clonotype was detected many times. The rearrangement joins TRBV12-3 or TRBV12-4 to TRBJ2-7; perhaps TRBD2 as D (5 bases). The V end was cut by 6 bases, the J end by 4 bases, with 10 bases between. The CDR3 loop spans 12 amino acids. CDR3 amino acids: CASSLRGYEQYF. The CDR3 DNA reads TGTGCCAGCAGCTTGAGAGGGTACGAGCAGTACTTC.

The gene calls are TRBV7-8 and TRBJ2-1; D not resolved. V was cut by 2 bases and J by 4 bases, with 18 bases left in between. Germline loops: CDR1 SGHVS, CDR2 FQNEAQ. The CDR3 length is 17 residues. The CDR3 bases are TGTGCCAGCAGCTTATACGGGCCGGTGACCTCTTACAATGAGCAGTTCTTC. It codes for CASSLYGPVTSYNEQFF.

This chain uses TRBV19 with TRBJ2-1, with D tentatively TRBD2 (6 bases). V was shortened by 4 bases and J by 6 bases, with 16 bases between the two germline ends. This CDR3 spans 15 amino acids. Per the germline V gene, CDR1 is LNHDA and CDR2 is SQIVND (reference sequence). CDR3 region: CASSTIAEHLNEQFF. The CDR3, as DNA: TGTGCCAGTAGTACGATAGCGGAACATCTCAATGAGCAGTTCTTC.

There are many counts of this clonotype. The chain couples TRBV5-6 to TRBJ2-1, with D perhaps matching TRBD1 (5 bases). Germline assignment: CDR1 SGHDT and CDR2 YYEEEE. V shed 0 bases and J shed 4 bases, with 5 bases lying between them. The length of the CDR3 is 13 residues. The CDR3 loop is CASSLDRYNEQFF. DNA for the CDR3: TGTGCCAGCAGCTTGGACAGGTACAATGAGCAGTTCTTC.

CDR3 DNA: TGTGCCAGCAGCCCCGATTATAATTCACCCCTCCACTTT. It encodes CASSPDYNSPLHF. This chain joins TRBV7-7 and TRBJ1-6; D remains unclear. V lost 5 bases, J lost 4 bases, and 6 bases lay in between. The CDR3 extends over 13 amino acids. Germline V CDR1 and CDR2: SSHAT, FNYEAQ (reference sequence).

The CDR3 coding sequence is TGTGCCAGCAACCTACAGGGCTACGAGCAGTACTTC. This sequence encodes CASNLQGYEQYF. The chain carries TRBV12-3 or TRBV12-4 and TRBJ2-7, with a tentative D call TRBD1 (6 bases). Trimming removed 7 bases from V and 3 bases from J, with 10 bases in between. This CDR3 is built from 12 residues.

This clonotype was counted ten times or more. The gene calls are TRBV7-9 and TRBJ2-2; D gene ambiguous. The germline V gene has CDR1 SEHNR and CDR2 FQNEAQ (reference sequence). The V gene lost 1 base and the J gene lost 2 bases, with 5 bases spanning the gap. CDR3 length: 14 residues. The CDR3: CASSLGTNTGELFF. In nucleotides, the CDR3 is TGTGCCAGCAGCTTAGGAACCAACACCGGGGAGCTGTTTTTT.

This clonotype was observed once. CDR3 residues: CASSVRGDGYTF. In DNA form, the CDR3 reads TGTGCCAGCAGCGTCAGGGGAGATGGCTACACCTTC. The V call is TRBV9, the J call TRBJ1-2; D perhaps matches TRBD1 (6 bases). V shed 2 bases and J shed 6 bases, with 8 bases lying between them. CDR3 size: 12 residues. Germline CDR1 is SGDLS and CDR2 is YYNGEE.

The rearrangement links TRBV18 to TRBJ1-2; 7 nucleotides agree with TRBD1. Germline trimming cut 2 bases from V and 0 bases from J; bases unmatched to any gene: 3. The CDR3 length is 15 residues. Per the germline V gene, CDR1 is KGHSH and CDR2 is LQKENI. In DNA, the CDR3 is TGTGCCAGCTCACCAGGGACAGACCCTAACTATGGCTACACCTTC. Translated: CASSPGTDPNYGYTF.

In the case of this clonotype: Sequence at one end of the junction differs from germline and may be a read error. This chain joins TRBV7-7 and TRBJ1-1; TRBD1 matches 7 bases. The CDR3 covers 16 residues. The germline CDR1 and CDR2 sequences are SSHAT and FNYEAQ (reference sequence). CDR3 in amino acids: CASNLRGGGADTEAFF. The CDR3 DNA reads TGTGCTAGCAACCTTAGAGGAGGGGGCGCCGACACTGAAGCTTTCTTT.

This clonotype has only a few counts. The chain has TRBV7-9 and TRBJ2-1; the D call may be TRBD1 or TRBD2 (5 bases each). Trimming removed 8 bases at V and 0 bases at J, with 11 bases between. The germline CDR1 and CDR2 sequences are SEHNR and FQNEAQ (reference sequence). There are 14 residues in the CDR3. CDR3: CASRVGVSYNEQFF. DNA for the CDR3: TGTGCCAGCCGGGTGGGGGTCTCCTACAATGAGCAGTTCTTC.

V gene TRBV9 combines with J gene TRBJ2-5; 11 nucleotides align to TRBD1. The CDR3 sequence is 14 residues long. Trimming at V came to 5 bases and at J to 3 bases, leaving 3 bases not matched to a gene. The germline V gene has CDR1 SGDLS and CDR2 YYNGEE. The CDR3 here is CASSKGQGEETQYF. For the CDR3, the DNA is TGTGCCAGCAGTAAGGGACAGGGGGAAGAGACCCAGTACTTC.

V gene TRBV4-1 combines with J gene TRBJ1-1; weak D call: TRBD1 (5 bases). The CDR3 totals 17 residues. Germline assignment: CDR1 MGHRA and CDR2 YSYEKL. Trimming removed 1 base at V and 4 bases at J, with 19 bases between. CDR3 in DNA: TGCGCCAGCAGCCAAGTGGCCCCCCTTCAGGGAGGCACTGAAGCTTTCTTT. Its translation is CASSQVAPLQGGTEAFF.

V usage is TRBV6-1 and J usage is TRBJ1-1; D uncertain. This CDR3 is 13 amino acids long. CDR1 is MNHNS, CDR2 SASEGT, per germline. V shed 4 bases and J shed 1 base, with 7 bases lying between them. CDR3 amino acids: CASSVTGNTEAFF. In DNA, the CDR3 is TGTGCCAGCAGTGTGACGGGGAACACTGAAGCTTTCTTT.

This clonotype was observed many times. The chain joins TRBV6-5 to TRBJ2-1, with D maybe TRBD1 (6 bases). CDR3 length equals 14 residues. The germline CDR1 and CDR2 sequences are MNHEY and SVGAGI. Trimming left V 9 bases short and J 7 bases short, with 19 bases between. Here the CDR3 reads CASPLVGGLNEQFF. The CDR3 coding sequence is TGTGCCAGTCCCCTCGTTGGGGGCCTTAATGAGCAGTTCTTC.